Listed below are T cell receptor beta chains from one sample, sequenced in a study of CD8 T cells in ankylosing spondylitis. TCRdb called the 5' RACE reads again in MiXCR, with one record for every CDR3 protein. The data contain around 490,000 distinct CDR3 sequences, roughly 5.2% of them singletons. Sequences were obtained from blood, either unsorted or a sorted T cell fraction (not recorded which). The receptor set was obtained from a male donor with ankylosing spondylitis. Each CDR3 is given without its conserved first and last residue. Clone size, where shown, is once, few, many, or a class for clones that have expanded.

TRBJ2-1 | TRBV27 | - | ASSLSRGNEQF
TRBJ2-1 | TRBV29-1 | many | SLGGLANEQF
TRBJ2-7 | TRBV6-2/TRBV6-3 | - | ASSPGQAGSYEQY
TRBJ2-2 | TRBV25-1 | many | ASSERPRASTGELF
TRBJ2-3 | TRBV5-1 | - | ASSQAAWGNIVTDTQY
TRBJ1-1 | TRBV6-2/TRBV6-3 | many | ASSLLRTLGTEAF
TRBJ2-3 | TRBV5-1 | many | ASIDSGTTQY
TRBJ2-7 | TRBV29-1 | many | SVRTSVVPEQY
TRBJ2-7 | TRBV21-1 | many | ALGPYYEQY
TRBJ2-7 | TRBV7-8 | many | ASSSRGDYYEQY
TRBJ2-1 | TRBV5-1 | many | ASSSGERVTSEQF
TRBJ1-2 | TRBV12-3/TRBV12-4 | many | ASILRSRGDYGYT
TRBJ1-1 | TRBV20-1 | - | SASSFSRSGKIRAF
TRBJ2-1 | TRBV7-8 | few | ASSLRRLAGGLEQF
TRBJ2-3 | TRBV29-1 | many | SVVGLGSTDTQY
TRBJ2-7 | TRBV11-2 | many | ASSLPAVQY
TRBJ2-3 | TRBV7-3 | many | ASSLNRGGTDTQY
TRBJ1-1 | TRBV29-1 | many | SVLEGSGITEAF
TRBJ2-1 | TRBV6-1 | many | ASSGGFASGLI
TRBJ2-1 | TRBV18 | - | ASSPVGDEQF
TRBJ2-2 | TRBV12-3/TRBV12-4 | many | ASSFYEEDAGELF
TRBJ2-1 | TRBV5-1 | few | ASSSGGTSGSGEQF
TRBJ2-1 | TRBV6-2/TRBV6-3 | many | ASRGSYNEQF
TRBJ2-7 | TRBV5-1 | many | ASALFSGTPYEQY
TRBJ2-3 | TRBV29-1 | many | SVESGARGGTQY
TRBJ2-2 | TRBV7-2 | many | ASRLRGWNTGELF
TRBJ2-2 | TRBV7-2 | few | ASSWGLAGVGELF
TRBJ1-5 | TRBV4-3 | many | ASSQDRTGVQPQH
TRBJ1-5 | TRBV6-1 | many | ASSERQRQPQH
TRBJ1-2 | TRBV24-1 | many | ATSDAGQAEGYGYT
TRBJ1-1 | TRBV5-1 | many | ASSFNRRMNTEAF
TRBJ2-3 | TRBV7-2 | - | APRAASTDTQY
TRBJ2-7 | TRBV9 | many | ASSVGRGTSYEQY
TRBJ2-2 | TRBV4-3 | - | ASSQEGRGTGRSGELF
TRBJ1-2 | TRBV9 | many | ASSVGQDYGYT
TRBJ1-1 | TRBV7-9 | many | ASSFYQGDTEAF
TRBJ2-1 | TRBV29-1 | many | SVGRQVSYNEQF
TRBJ2-5 | TRBV12-3/TRBV12-4 | many | ASSRLAGRETQY
TRBJ1-5 | TRBV4-1 | many | ASSQELTGVNQPQH
TRBJ1-5 | TRBV10-3 | many | AISVGLGEQPQH
TRBJ1-2 | TRBV7-2 | many | ASSLESFRGSGYT
TRBJ2-5 | TRBV7-2 | many | ASRAGGETQY
TRBJ1-1 | TRBV5-1 | many | ASSLDRPVNTEAF